The 22 T cell receptor beta chains below all came from one sample that was sequenced in a study of control samples from healthy donors and cancer patients. Assay: immunoSEQ multiplex PCR; the TCRdb copy retains only in-frame clones and omits some. The sample lists 84,000 or so clones, 91% occurring once. Sequences were obtained from blood. These TCRs come from a man aged 50 to 60 in good health.

CDR3 amino acids: CASSELEFEKLFF. CDR3 DNA: TGTGCCAGCTCAGAATTAGAGTTTGAAAAACTGTTTTTT. The V and J genes are TRBV18 and TRBJ1-4, with D unresolved. Per germline, CDR1 KGHSH and CDR2 LQKENI. V lost 5 bases to trimming and J lost 7 bases, with 11 bases between them. The CDR3 runs 13 residues.

The rearrangement uses TRBV29-1 and TRBJ1-2; D might be TRBD1 (6 bases). V lost 7 bases and J 5 bases, leaving 17 bases between the germline ends. CDR1 SQVTM and CDR2 ANQGSEA come from the germline V gene. CDR3 length equals 13 residues. This chain's CDR3 is CSDRGHARYGYTF. In DNA form, the CDR3 reads TGCAGCGACCGGGGACATGCGAGATATGGCTACACCTTC. The entire variable domain, with the rest obtained from reference TRBV29-1 and TRBJ1-2, is as follows: SAVISQKPSRDICQRGTSLTIQCQVDSQVTMMFWYRQQPGQSLTLIATANQGSEATYESGFVIDKFPISRPNLTFSTLTVSNMSPEDSSIYLCSDRGHARYGYTFGSGTRLTVV.

The V and J genes are TRBV2 and TRBJ1-1; maybe TRBD1 (5 bases). Trimming pared 4 bases from V and 5 bases from J, leaving 11 bases between. Germline V gives CDR1 SNHLY, CDR2 FYNNEI. This CDR3 comprises 13 residues. DNA for the CDR3: TGTGCCAGCAGTGCCTTGGGGGGGACTGAAGCTTTCTTT. Translated: CASSALGGTEAFF.

The chain combines TRBV18 with TRBJ2-7; D possibly uses TRBD1 or TRBD2 (5 bases each). Germline V lookup: CDR1 KGHSH, CDR2 LQKENI. V was shortened by 3 bases and J by 0 bases, with 12 bases between the two germline ends. The CDR3 runs 15 residues. The CDR3 sequence: CASSPGLGASYEQYF. CDR3 in DNA: TGTGCCAGCTCACCGGGGCTGGGAGCCTCCTACGAGCAGTACTTC.

The chain couples TRBV3-1 (or the pseudogene TRBV3-2) to TRBJ1-4; D might be TRBD1 (6 bases). Looked up from germline, CDR1 is LGHDT and CDR2 is YNNKEL (reference sequence). The CDR3 contains 15 residues. Trimming removed 2 bases from V and 5 bases from J, with 12 bases in between. The CDR3 is CASSQSDRLNEKLFF. The CDR3 nucleotides are TGTGCCAGCAGCCAATCGGACAGACTCAATGAAAAACTGTTTTTT.

The genes are TRBV24-1 and TRBJ2-1, with 14 bases aligning to TRBD2. CDR1 and CDR2 from the germline V gene are KGHDR and SFDVKD. This CDR3 contains 14 residues. V lost 8 bases and J lost 10; bases outside the gene matches: 6. CDR3 amino acids: CATTGLAGGGEQFF. The CDR3, as DNA: TGTGCCACCACCGGACTAGCGGGGGGCGGGGAGCAGTTCTTC.

A word on this clone: At the DNA level, this CDR3 is encoded by other sequences in the same sample as well. The chain joins TRBV12-3 or TRBV12-4 to TRBJ1-5, with D tentatively TRBD1 (5 bases). The CDR3 has 13 residues. V shed 6 bases and J shed 2 bases, with 8 bases lying between them. The CDR3 protein is CASSPQGNQPQHF. The CDR3 region has the DNA TGTGCCAGCAGCCCACAGGGCAATCAGCCCCAGCATTTT.

The gene calls are TRBV11-1 and TRBJ2-5; 10 nucleotides match TRBD1. The CDR3 spans 13 residues. J lost 7 bases, V lost 5 bases, and 4 bases had no gene match. Per the germline V gene, CDR1 is SGHAT and CDR2 is FQDESV (reference sequence). CDR3 region: CASSTRTGGTQYF. The DNA of the CDR3 is TGTGCCAGCAGCACCCGGACAGGGGGGACCCAGTACTTC.

The chain employs TRBV7-8 and TRBJ2-3; D may be TRBD2 (6 bases). This CDR3 comprises 16 residues. Germline loops: CDR1 SGHVS, CDR2 FQNEAQ. Trimming removed 1 base from V and 5 bases from J, with 16 bases in between. The CDR3 loop is CASSLGLVGRRDTQYF. As DNA, the CDR3 is TGTGCCAGCAGCTTAGGACTAGTCGGGCGAAGAGATACGCAGTATTTT.

This clone was observed a single time. V gene TRBV6-6 combines with J gene TRBJ1-2, with D possibly being TRBD1 (6 bases). Germline CDR1 and CDR2: MNHNY and SVGAGI (reference sequence). This CDR3 has 16 residues. V was cut by 0 bases and J by 8 bases, with 19 bases left in between. This CDR3 is CASSYSASGSGGGYTF. CDR3 DNA: TGTGCCAGCAGTTACTCCGCCTCGGGCAGTGGGGGCGGCTACACCTTC.

This clone has a handful of counts. The genes are TRBV3-1 (or the pseudogene TRBV3-2) and TRBJ2-1, with D perhaps given as TRBD1 or TRBD2 (5 bases each). Trimming took 4 bases from V and 5 from J, leaving 9 bases between them. Germline V gene lookup returns CDR1 LGHDT and CDR2 YNNKEL (reference sequence). This CDR3 comprises 13 residues. The CDR3 is CASSPGTHNEQFF. As DNA, the CDR3 is TGTGCCAGCAGCCCGGGGACCCACAATGAGCAGTTCTTC.

J is TRBJ2-1 and V is TRBV19, with 8 bases fitting TRBD1. This CDR3 region has 14 residues. V shed 1 base and J 7 bases; nucleotides not matched to a gene: 3. CDR1 is LNHDA and CDR2 is SQIVND in the germline V gene (reference sequence). The CDR3 here is CASSIGTGGNEQFF. CDR3 DNA: TGTGCCAGTAGTATAGGAACAGGGGGTAATGAGCAGTTCTTC.

The rearrangement links TRBV4-1 to TRBJ1-1, with 10 bases matching TRBD1. The germline CDR1 and CDR2 sequences are MGHRA and YSYEKL. The CDR3 runs to 17 residues. J lost 4 bases, V lost 0 bases, and 8 bases had no gene match. CDR3 loop: CASSQDVGDRGGTEAFF. DNA of the CDR3: TGCGCCAGCAGCCAAGATGTGGGGGACAGGGGTGGCACTGAAGCTTTCTTT.

The chain has TRBV6-6 and TRBJ1-5, with 10 bases matching TRBD1. CDR1 is MNHNY and CDR2 is SVGAGI in the germline V gene (reference sequence). CDR3 length equals 14 residues. J gave up 6 bases and V 4 bases, and 3 bases lay outside the gene matches. The CDR3 DNA follows: TGTGCCAGCAGTTTGACAGGGGGCGGTCAGCCCCAGCATTTT. This gives the protein CASSLTGGGQPQHF.

The V and J genes are TRBV7-2 and TRBJ1-2; the match to TRBD1 covers 8 bases. CDR3 size: 17 residues. CDR1 is SGHTA, CDR2 FQGNSA, per germline. V lost 5 bases to trimming and J lost 6 bases; unmatched junction nucleotides: 17. CDR3 sequence (DNA): TGTGCCAGCAGCCCCCGTACACGCGACAGGGGTACGGATGGCTACACCTTC. Translating gives CASSPRTRDRGTDGYTF. The full variable domain, its missing parts supplied by reference TRBV7-2 and TRBJ1-2, is GAGVSQSPSNKVTEKGKDVELRCDPISGHTALYWYRQSLGQGLEFLIYFQGNSAPDKSGLPSDRFSAERTGGSVSTLTIQRTQQEDSAVYLCASSPRTRDRGTDGYTFGSGTRLTVV.

V usage is TRBV11-2 and J usage is TRBJ2-3; 8 positions match TRBD1. This CDR3 is built from 12 residues. The germline V gene encodes CDR1 SGHAT and CDR2 FQNNGV. V shed 5 bases, J shed 10 bases, and the junction held 5 bases outside the gene matches. The CDR3 DNA sequence: TGTGCCAGCAGCCCACAGGGGGAATCGCAGTATTTT. The encoded protein is CASSPQGESQYF.

V is TRBV24-1 and J is TRBJ1-2; possible D gene TRBD1, 6 bases. The germline CDR1 and CDR2 sequences are KGHDR and SFDVKD. Trimming stripped 4 bases from V and 6 bases from J, with 14 bases between. The CDR3 is made up of 14 amino acids. The CDR3 DNA reads TGTGCCACCAGTGAAGTCGGGACAACTAATGGCTACACCTTC. The encoded protein is CATSEVGTTNGYTF.

In its sample, this clone was seen a few times. The chain carries TRBV14 and TRBJ2-7, with 7 nucleotides matching TRBD1. This CDR3 contains 15 residues. J was trimmed by 5 bases and V by 4 bases; bases with no gene match: 11. The germline V gene encodes CDR1 SGHDN and CDR2 FVKESK. Here the CDR3 DNA reads TGTGCCAGCAGCCGACAGGGTGTAGGCGCCGACGAGCAGTACTTC. It codes for CASSRQGVGADEQYF.

This chain connects TRBV24-1 to TRBJ2-5; D possibly uses TRBD1 or TRBD2 (5 bases each). Trimming shortened V by 4 bases and J by 3 bases, and 14 bases separated the two germline ends. CDR1 and CDR2 from the germline V gene are KGHDR and SFDVKD. The CDR3 runs 15 residues. CDR3 region: CATSEGDVLEETQYF. The CDR3 nucleotides are TGTGCCACCAGTGAGGGGGATGTTTTAGAAGAGACCCAGTACTTC.

V usage is TRBV6-5 and J usage is TRBJ1-1; TRBD1 might be the D (6 bases). With 2 bases removed from V and 4 bases from J, the gap between germline ends came to 11 bases. This CDR3 comprises 14 residues. Per the germline V gene, CDR1 is MNHEY and CDR2 is SVGAGI. Written as DNA, the CDR3 is TGTGCCAGCAGTTACCGGGGGCAGGGCACTGAAGCTTTCTTT. It encodes CASSYRGQGTEAFF.

This rearrangement joins TRBV6-5 to TRBJ1-6; D unresolved. V shed 4 bases and J shed 14 bases, with 15 bases lying between them. The CDR3 runs 13 residues. Looked up from germline, CDR1 is MNHEY and CDR2 is SVGAGI. The CDR3, as DNA: TGTGCCAGCAGTTCTAACTATGTGGGGACCCTCCACTTT. Protein product: CASSSNYVGTLHF.

The chain joins TRBV2 to TRBJ1-6; TRBD1 matches 7 bases. The CDR3 extends over 15 amino acids. V gave up 5 bases and J gave up 9 bases; unmatched junction bases: 10. Germline V gene data show CDR1 as SNHLY and CDR2 as FYNNEI. CDR3 sequence: CASSSTGKSGSPLHF. The CDR3, as DNA: TGTGCCAGCAGTTCGACAGGGAAGTCAGGTTCACCCCTCCACTTT.